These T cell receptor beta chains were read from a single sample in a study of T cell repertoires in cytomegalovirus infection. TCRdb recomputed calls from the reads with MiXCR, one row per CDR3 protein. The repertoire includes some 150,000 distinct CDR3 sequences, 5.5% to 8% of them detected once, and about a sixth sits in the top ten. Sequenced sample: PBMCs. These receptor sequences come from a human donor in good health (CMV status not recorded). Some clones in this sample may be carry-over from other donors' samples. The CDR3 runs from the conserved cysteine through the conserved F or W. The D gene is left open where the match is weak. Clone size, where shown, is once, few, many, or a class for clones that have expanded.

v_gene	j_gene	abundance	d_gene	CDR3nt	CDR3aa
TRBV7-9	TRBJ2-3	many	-	TGTGCCAGCAGCTACCGGGGAGACACCACAGATACGCAGTATTTT	CASSYRGDTTDTQYF
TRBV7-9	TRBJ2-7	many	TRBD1	TGTGCCAGCAGCTCCGCATTCGGGACAGCCGCCTACGAGCAGTACTTC	CASSSAFGTAAYEQYF
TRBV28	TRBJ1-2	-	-	TGTGCCAGCAGTTTAGGAGCCCCGGGTGGCTACACCTTC	CASSLGAPGGYTF
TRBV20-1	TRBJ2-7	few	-	TGCAGTGCGAACCGGGACCACTACGAGCAGTACTTC	CSANRDHYEQYF
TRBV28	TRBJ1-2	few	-	TGTGCCAGCAGTTTACCAGGGGCTTATGGCTACACCTTC	CASSLPGAYGYTF
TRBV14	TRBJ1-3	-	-	TGTGCCAGCAGCCAACTTGTGGGAAACACCATATATTTT	CASSQLVGNTIYF
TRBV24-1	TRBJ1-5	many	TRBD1	TGTGCCACCAGTGCCGCCGGGACAGATAATCAGCCCCAGCATTTT	CATSAAGTDNQPQHF
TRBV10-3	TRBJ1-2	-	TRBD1	TGTGCCATCAGCCAACCGGGACAGGGCAAAGGCTACACCTTC	CAISQPGQGKGYTF
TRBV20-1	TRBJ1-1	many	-	TGCAGTGCTAGCACAGGGTTGAACACTGAAGCTTTCTTT	CSASTGLNTEAFF
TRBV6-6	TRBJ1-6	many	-	TGTGCCAGCAGTTACTCACCGGGACAACGGTTACCCTATAATTCACCCCTCCACTTT	CASSYSPGQRLPYNSPLHF
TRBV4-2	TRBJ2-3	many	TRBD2	TGTGCCAGCAGCCAAGATTCACTAGCGGGGAGCACAGATACGCAGTATTTT	CASSQDSLAGSTDTQYF
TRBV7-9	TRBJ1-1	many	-	TGTGCCAGCAGCCCGCCCCAACTACAGAATCTGAACACTGAAGCTTTCTTT	CASSPPQLQNLNTEAFF
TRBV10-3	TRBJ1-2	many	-	TGTGCCATCAGTGAGAGCGAAGTCCTTGGCTACACCTTC	CAISESEVLGYTF
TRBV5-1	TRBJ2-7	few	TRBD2	TGCGCCAGCAGCTTGGATGGCGGGGGCTACGAGCAGTACTTC	CASSLDGGGYEQYF
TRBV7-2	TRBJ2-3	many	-	TGTGCCAGCAGCTTAACGTCAGATACGCAGTATTTT	CASSLTSDTQYF
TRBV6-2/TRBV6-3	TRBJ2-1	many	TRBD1	TGTGCCAGCAGTTACTCTGGACAGGGGGCAGGAAATGAGCAGTTCTTC	CASSYSGQGAGNEQFF
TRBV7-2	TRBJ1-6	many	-	TGTGCCAGCAGCTTAGCCGGTCAGGGGAGCTCCTATAATTCACCCCTCCACTTT	CASSLAGQGSSYNSPLHF
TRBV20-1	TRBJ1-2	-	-	TGCAGTGCTAGAGGGGTCAGCGTCGAGATGTATGGCTACACCTTC	CSARGVSVEMYGYTF
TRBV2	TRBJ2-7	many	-	TGTGCCAGCAGTGCGTGGTCCTACGAGCAGTACTTC	CASSAWSYEQYF
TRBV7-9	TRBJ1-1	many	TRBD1	TGTGCCAGCAGCTTTTCCACAGGGGTGGGAACTGAAGCTTTCTTT	CASSFSTGVGTEAFF
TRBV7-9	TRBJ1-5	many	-	TGTGCCAGCAGCTTAGGCTACGGGACACTGGGTGATCAGCCCCAGCATTTT	CASSLGYGTLGDQPQHF
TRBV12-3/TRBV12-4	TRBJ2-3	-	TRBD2	TGTGCCAGCAGTTTTCGAACTAGCGGGGTCTCCACAGATACGCAGTATTTT	CASSFRTSGVSTDTQYF
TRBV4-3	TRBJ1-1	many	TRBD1	TGCGCCAGCAGCCTTACAGGGGGGACTGAAGCTTTCTTT	CASSLTGGTEAFF
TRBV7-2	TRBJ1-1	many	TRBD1	TGTGCCAGCAGCGGCGCCGGGACAGGGCCGAACACTGAAGCTTTCTTT	CASSGAGTGPNTEAFF
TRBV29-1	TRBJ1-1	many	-	TGCAGCGTTGAGGCCAACACTGAAGCTTTCTTT	CSVEANTEAFF
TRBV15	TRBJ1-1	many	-	TGTGCCACCAGCAGAGATGACAGGGAAGCTTTCTTT	CATSRDDREAFF
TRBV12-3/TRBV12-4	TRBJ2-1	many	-	TGTGCCAGCAGTTTATCCGGGGGCGGTGAGCAGTTCTTC	CASSLSGGGEQFF
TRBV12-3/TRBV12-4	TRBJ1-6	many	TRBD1	TGTGCCAGCAGTCCCGGGACAGATAATTCACCCCTCCACTTT	CASSPGTDNSPLHF
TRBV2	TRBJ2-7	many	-	TGTGCCAGCAGTGCTCGCCGGGTCTGGGAGCAGTACTTC	CASSARRVWEQYF
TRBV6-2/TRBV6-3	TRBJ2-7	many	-	TGTGCCAGCAACGAGGGAAGGTACGAGCAGTACTTC	CASNEGRYEQYF
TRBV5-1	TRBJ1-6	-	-	TGCGCCAGCAGCTTGATAGGGCAGGGGTATTCACCCCTCCACTTT	CASSLIGQGYSPLHF
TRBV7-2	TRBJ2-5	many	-	TGTGCCAGCACCGCGGGGGCTCGAAAAGAGACCCAGTACTTC	CASTAGARKETQYF
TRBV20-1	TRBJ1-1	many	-	TGCAGTGCGCATAACCGGTTCCGGGCTTGGGCTTTCTTT	CSAHNRFRAWAFF
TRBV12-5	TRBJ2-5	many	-	TGTGCTAGTGGTTTCGGGGGACAAGAGACCCAGTACTTC	CASGFGGQETQYF
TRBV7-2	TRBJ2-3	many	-	TGTGCCAGCAGCTTATCAGTGGCAGACCCAGATACGCAGTATTTT	CASSLSVADPDTQYF
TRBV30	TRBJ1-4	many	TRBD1	TGTGCCTGGGAGGGACAGGGGGTGGAGAAACTGTTTTTT	CAWEGQGVEKLFF
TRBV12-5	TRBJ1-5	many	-	TGTGCTAGTGGTTTTGGACAGCCCCAGCATTTT	CASGFGQPQHF
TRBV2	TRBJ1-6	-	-	TGTGCCAGCAGTGAATCGTGGGGGAATTCACCCCTCCACTTT	CASSESWGNSPLHF
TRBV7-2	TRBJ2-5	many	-	TGTGCCAGCAGCTTGGGGGGCTACCCACAAGAGACCCAGTACTTC	CASSLGGYPQETQYF
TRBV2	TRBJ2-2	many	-	TGTGCCAGCAGTGACACACAGGGAAAGAACACCGGGGAGCTGTTTTTT	CASSDTQGKNTGELFF
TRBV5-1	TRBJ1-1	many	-	TGCGCCAGCAGCTTTCGCGTGGGGGGGAACACTGAAGCTTTCTTT	CASSFRVGGNTEAFF
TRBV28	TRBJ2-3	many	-	TGTGCCAGCAGTCGGGGGAGGACAGATACGCAGTATTTT	CASSRGRTDTQYF